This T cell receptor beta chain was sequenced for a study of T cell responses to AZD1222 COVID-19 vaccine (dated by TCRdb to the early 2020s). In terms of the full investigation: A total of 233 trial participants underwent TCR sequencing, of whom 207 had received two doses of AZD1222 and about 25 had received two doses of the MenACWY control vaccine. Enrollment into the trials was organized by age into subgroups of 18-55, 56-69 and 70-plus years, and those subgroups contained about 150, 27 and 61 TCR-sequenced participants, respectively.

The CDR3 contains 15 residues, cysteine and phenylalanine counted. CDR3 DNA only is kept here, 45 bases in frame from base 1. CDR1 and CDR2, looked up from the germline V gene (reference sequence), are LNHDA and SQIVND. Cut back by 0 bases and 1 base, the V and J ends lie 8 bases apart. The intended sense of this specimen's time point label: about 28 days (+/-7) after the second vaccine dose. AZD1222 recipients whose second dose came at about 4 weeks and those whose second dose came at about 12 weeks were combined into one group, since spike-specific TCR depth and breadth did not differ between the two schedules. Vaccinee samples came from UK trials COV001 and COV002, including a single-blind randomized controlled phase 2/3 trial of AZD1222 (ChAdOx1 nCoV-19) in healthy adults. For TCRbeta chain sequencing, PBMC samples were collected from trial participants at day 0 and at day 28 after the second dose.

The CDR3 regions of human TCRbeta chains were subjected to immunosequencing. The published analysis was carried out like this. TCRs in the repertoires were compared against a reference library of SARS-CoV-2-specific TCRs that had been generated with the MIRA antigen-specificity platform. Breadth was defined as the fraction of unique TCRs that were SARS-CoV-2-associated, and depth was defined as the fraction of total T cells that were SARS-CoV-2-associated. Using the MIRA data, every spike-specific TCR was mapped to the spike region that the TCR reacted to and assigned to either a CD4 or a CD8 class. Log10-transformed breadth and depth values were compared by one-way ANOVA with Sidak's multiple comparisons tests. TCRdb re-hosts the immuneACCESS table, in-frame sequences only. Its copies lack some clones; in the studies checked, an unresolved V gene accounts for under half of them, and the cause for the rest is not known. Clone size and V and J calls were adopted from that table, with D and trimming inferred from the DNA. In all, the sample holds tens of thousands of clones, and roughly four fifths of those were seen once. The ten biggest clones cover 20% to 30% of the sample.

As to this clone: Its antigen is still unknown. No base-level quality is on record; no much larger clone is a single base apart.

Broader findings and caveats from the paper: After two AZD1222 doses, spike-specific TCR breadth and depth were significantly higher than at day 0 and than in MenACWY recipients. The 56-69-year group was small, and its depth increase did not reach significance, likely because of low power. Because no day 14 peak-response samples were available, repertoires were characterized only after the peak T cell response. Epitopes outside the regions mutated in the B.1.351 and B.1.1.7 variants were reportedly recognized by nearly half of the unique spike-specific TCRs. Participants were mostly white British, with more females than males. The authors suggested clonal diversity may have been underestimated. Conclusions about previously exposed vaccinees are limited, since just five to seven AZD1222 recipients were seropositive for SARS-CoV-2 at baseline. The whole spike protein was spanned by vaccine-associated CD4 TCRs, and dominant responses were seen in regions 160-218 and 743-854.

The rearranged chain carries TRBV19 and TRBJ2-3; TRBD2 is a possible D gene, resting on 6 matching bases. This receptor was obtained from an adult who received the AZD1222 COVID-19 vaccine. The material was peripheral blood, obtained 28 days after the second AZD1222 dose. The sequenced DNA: TGTGCCAGTAGTATAGAGGGGGGTCGCACAGATACGCAGTATTTT. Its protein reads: CASSIEGGRTDTQYF.